These 3 T cell receptor beta chains came from one sample sequenced in a study of T cells in Graves' hyperthyroidism and ophthalmopathy. TCR beta CDR3 regions were amplified from RNA. The HTBI primer set drove a first-round RT-PCR of the TCR CDR3. TCRdb analysed the multiplex PCR reads with MiXCR anew, one entry per CDR3 protein. This sample yields 300,000 to 500,000 distinct CDR3 sequences, of which about 15% are seen a single time; over 25% belongs to the top ten. The specimen sequenced was blood. The receptor set was obtained from a woman aged 25-40 years with Graves' hyperthyroidism.

This clonotype was observed a few times. This sequence joins TRBV24-1 and TRBJ2-7, with TRBD1 matching 7 bases. CDR3 length equals 16 residues. The V gene's germline CDR1 is KGHDR and CDR2 SFDVKD. After removal of 3 bases from V and 4 bases from J, the junction contained 11 bases not matched to a gene. The CDR3 sequence: CATSDPKGDRQYEQYF. The CDR3 coding sequence is TGTGCCACCAGTGATCCAAAAGGGGACAGACAATACGAGCAGTACTTC.

In this sample, this clonotype turned up many times. The CDR3 sequence is CASRQWGTGELFF. DNA for the CDR3: TGTGCCAGCCGTCAGTGGGGCACCGGGGAGCTGTTTTTT. V and J are TRBV12-3 or TRBV12-4 and TRBJ2-2; no clear D gene. This CDR3 spans 13 amino acids. V was trimmed by 8 bases and J by 4 bases, leaving 11 bases between them.

This clonotype has a single count. The chain uses TRBV16 and TRBJ2-1; D not resolved. The CDR3 consists of 12 residues. CDR1 KGHSY and CDR2 FQNENV come from the germline V gene. V lost 4 bases and J 8 bases, leaving 9 bases between the germline ends. The chain's CDR3 is CASSRPGYEQFF. For the CDR3, the DNA is TGTGCCAGCAGCCGACCCGGTTATGAGCAGTTCTTC. Supplemented by reference TRBV16 and TRBJ2-1, the full variable domain reads GEEVAQTPKHLVRGEGQKAKLYCAPIKGHSYVFWYQQVLKNEFKFLISFQNENVFDETGMPKERFSAKCLPNSPCSLEIQATKLEDSAVYFCASSRPGYEQFFGPGTRLTVL.